The subject of this entry is one T cell receptor (beta chain). This record belongs to a study of blood T cell repertoires in COVID-19. Germline CDR1 reads MNHEY; CDR2 reads SVGAGI. Trimming took 5 bases from V and 8 from J, leaving 16 bases between them. This CDR3 is built from 15 residues. The repertoire was sequenced with immunoSEQ multiplex PCR; TCRdb's copy has only in-frame clones and lacks some. The sample lists some 200,000 clones; approximately 83% were seen once. This clonotype originated in a woman in her twenties or thirties with COVID-19, enrolled during active disease. The rearrangement links TRBV6-5 to TRBJ1-6, with a possible D match to TRBD1 (5 bases). The sample was peripheral blood. The CDR3 protein is CASSLGGAGYSPLHF. The CDR3 DNA reads as TGTGCCAGCAGTCTCGGAGGGGCCGGCTATTCACCCCTCCACTTT.